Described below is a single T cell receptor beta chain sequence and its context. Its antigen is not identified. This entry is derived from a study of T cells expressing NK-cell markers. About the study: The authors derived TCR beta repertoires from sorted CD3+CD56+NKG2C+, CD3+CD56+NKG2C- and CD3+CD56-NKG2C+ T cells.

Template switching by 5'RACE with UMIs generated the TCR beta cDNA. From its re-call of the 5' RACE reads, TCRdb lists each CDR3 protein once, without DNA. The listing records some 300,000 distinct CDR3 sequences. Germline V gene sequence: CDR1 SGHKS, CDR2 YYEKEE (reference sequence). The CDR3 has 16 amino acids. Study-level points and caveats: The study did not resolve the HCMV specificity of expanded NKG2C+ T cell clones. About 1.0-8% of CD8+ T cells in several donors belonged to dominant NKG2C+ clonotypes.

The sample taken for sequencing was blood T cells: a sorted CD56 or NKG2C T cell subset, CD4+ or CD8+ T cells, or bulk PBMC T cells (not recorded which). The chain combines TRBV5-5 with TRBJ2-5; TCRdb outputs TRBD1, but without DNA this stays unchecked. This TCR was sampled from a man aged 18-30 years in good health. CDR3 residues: CASSLYTGTGQETQYF.